This T cell receptor (beta chain) derives from a study of blood T cell repertoires in COVID-19 (dated by TCRdb to 2020 to 2021). About the full investigation: Samples covering the acute and convalescent phases of COVID-19 were provided by collaborators in the United States, Italy and Spain. The material from the prospective study consisted of cDNA or gDNA derived from T cells, B-cell-depleted T cells, or PBMCs. The dataset comprised deeply sampled blood TCRbeta repertoires from subjects exposed to, actively infected with, or recovered from COVID-19. The repertoires were released in a freely available public database meant as a resource for research on the immune response to SARS-CoV-2. The samples were drawn from the first 160 participants of the ongoing ImmuneRACE study and from 950 to 1,500 subjects provided by 6 global collaborators. Sample metadata almost always included a de-identified subject ID, COVID-19 status, age in years and sex. Where HLA class I and class II types were available, the types were taken from metadata supplied by the sample provider, not from assay-based typing. Study-wide findings and limitations: The quantity of clinical and demographic metadata differed by source and by participant and was supplied without curation.

TCRbeta CDR3 regions were amplified from genomic DNA by means of the immunoSEQ Assay, a bias-controlled multiplex PCR. Processing in the source paper ran as follows. Nucleated cell counts per sample were estimated from amplification of reference gene primers within the assay. Sequence reads were collapsed and filtered to measure the absolute abundance of every unique TCRbeta CDR3 rearrangement. For each sample, productive Simpson clonality was calculated as the square root of Simpson's diversity index over productive rearrangements. TCRdb holds this immuneACCESS table with in-frame rearrangements only. Some clones are missing; in checked studies, unresolved V genes explain under half, and the rest has no known cause. Clone size and V and J calls were adopted from that table, with D and trimming inferred from the DNA. Counted in this sample were 150,000 to 200,000 clones; around 85% of them appeared once. The top ten clones comprise around 9.8% of the sample.

Remarks on this clone: It lacks a known antigen. No much larger clone is present one base from it, and per-base qualities are unavailable.

Counted from cysteine to phenylalanine, this CDR3 has 18 amino acids. The sequence is cut down to CDR3 DNA, 54 bases in frame from base 1. At the junction V is shortened by 4 bases and J by 0 bases, with 16 bases in between. Via the germline V gene, CDR1 is SGHVS and CDR2 FNYEAQ. Each collaborating institution followed its own protocols to collect whole blood in K2EDTA tubes. For TCRbeta analysis, collaborator samples were shipped as frozen whole blood, as isolated PBMCs, or as DNA extracted from either sample type. Material: peripheral blood. This clonotype was obtained from an elderly woman with acute or convalescent COVID-19. Recombination joined TRBV7-6 with TRBJ2-6; TRBD2 is a possible D gene, resting on 6 matching bases. The encoded CDR3 is CASSYRDFKSSGANVLTF. The nucleotide sequence is TGTGCCAGCAGCTACCGGGACTTCAAGAGCTCTGGGGCCAACGTCCTGACTTTC. The reference TRBV7-6 and TRBJ2-6 proteins fill in what lies around the CDR3, so the full variable domain reads GAGVSQSPRYKVTKRGQDVALRCDPISGHVSLYWYRQALGQGPEFLTYFNYEAQQDKSGLPNDRFSAERPEGSISTLTIQRTEQRDSAMYRCASSYRDFKSSGANVLTFGAGSRLTVL.